What follows is one T cell receptor beta chain and its context. The antigen is undetermined. This entry comes from a study of post-analysis software for immune sequencing data. About the research overall: Several disease courses (relapsing-remitting, secondary progressive and progressive-relapsing) of multiple sclerosis were included.

Study-wide points: Among 5 or 6 TRBV segments more frequent in patients than controls were TRBV5-6, TRBV5-1 and TRBV20-1. Batch-mates among the samples co-clustered strongly by F measure.

Unique molecular identifiers were carried by the TCR beta cDNA libraries. A single record per CDR3 protein comes from TCRdb applying MiXCR to the PCR reads. The profile shows about 620,000 distinct CDR3 sequences, 40% to 50% of them singletons. V shed 7 bases and J shed 0 bases, with 17 bases lying between them. The CDR3 totals 16 residues. The rearrangement uses TRBV12-3 or TRBV12-4 and TRBJ2-3; the D is unclear. Sequences were obtained from blood. The receptor comes from a girl under 18 with multiple sclerosis. The CDR3 DNA reads as TGTGCCAGCACCGGTCAGCAGTCTACTAGCACAGATACGCAGTATTTT. Protein sequence: CASTGQQSTSTDTQYF.